The 25 T cell receptor beta chains in this list originate from one sample, sequenced in a study of response to subunit inactivated influenza vaccine. TCRdb re-analysed the RT-PCR reads in MiXCR, keeping a single row per CDR3 protein. The sample has roughly 570,000 distinct CDR3 sequences, approximately 15% seen once; the top ten hold roughly 10%. This specimen consisted of PBMCs from blood, obtained 11 to 12 days after vaccination. The receptors were gathered from a man in his fifties or sixties who received an inactivated influenza vaccine.

This clonotype appeared a few times. The CDR3 end shows no conserved phenylalanine or tryptophan, and so a read error is likely. This chain joins TRBV12-3 or TRBV12-4 and TRBJ2-3; TRBD2 agrees at 14 bases. V was clipped by 6 bases and J by 2 bases; unmatched bases: 10. The CDR3 sequence is 18 residues long. The CDR3 region is CASSRLAGGNKVTDTQYL. CDR3 in DNA: TGTGCCAGCAGCCGACTAGCGGGAGGGAACAAAGTCACAGATACGCAGTATCTT.

This clonotype was seen ten or more times. V usage is TRBV20-1 and J usage is TRBJ2-3; D is undetermined. The germline V gene encodes CDR1 DFQATT and CDR2 SNEGSKA (reference sequence). The CDR3 is made up of 13 amino acids. The CDR3 sequence: CRLGPAGTDTQYF. The CDR3 DNA reads TGCAGGCTAGGGCCCGCAGGCACAGATACGCAGTATTTT.

This clonotype was detected ten times or more. The chain combines TRBV6-1 with TRBJ1-5; D might be TRBD1 (5 bases). Trimming shortened V by 7 bases and J by 0 bases, and 16 bases separated the two germline ends. Germline V CDR1 and CDR2: MNHNS, SASEGT. The CDR3 runs to 16 residues. CDR3 coding DNA: TGTGCCAGCAACCCGGGACCCAGAATTAGCAATCAGCCCCAGCATTTT. Protein product: CASNPGPRISNQPQHF.

The table lists this clonotype with a few counts. This rearrangement joins TRBV14 to TRBJ2-1; 13 bases are a match to TRBD2. Germline CDR1 is SGHDN and CDR2 is FVKESK. V was clipped by 4 bases and J by 7 bases; unmatched bases: 10. There are 17 residues in the CDR3. DNA for the CDR3: TGTGCCAGCAGCCCACCCAGGGGACTAGCGGGAAGGAATGAGCAGTTCTTC. Protein: CASSPPRGLAGRNEQFF. Full variable domain (missing parts from reference TRBV14 and TRBJ2-1): EAGVTQFPSHSVIEKGQTVTLRCDPISGHDNLYWYRRVMGKEIKFLLHFVKESKQDESGMPNNRFLAERTGGTYSTLKVQPAELEDSGVYFCASSPPRGLAGRNEQFFGPGTRLTVL.

V and J are TRBV3-1 and TRBJ1-1; weak D call: TRBD1 (5 bases). The CDR3 covers 14 residues. Germline V gene sequence: CDR1 LGHDT, CDR2 YNNKEL (reference sequence). V dropped 3 bases and J dropped 8 bases, with 16 bases sitting between them. CDR3: CASSQKSGGTEAFF. In DNA form, the CDR3 reads TGTGCCAGCAGCCAGAAGTCGGGGGGTACCGAAGCTTTCTTT.

The chain combines TRBV5-5 with TRBJ2-7, with no clear D. The germline CDR1 and CDR2 sequences are SGHKS and YYEKEE (reference sequence). This CDR3 is 14 amino acids long. V gave up 0 bases and J gave up 3 bases, with 10 bases separating them. DNA of the CDR3: TGTGCCAGCAGCTTGGGAACGAACAGCTACGAGCAGTACTTC. As protein: CASSLGTNSYEQYF.

V gene TRBV7-2 combines with J gene TRBJ2-7, with D possibly matching TRBD1 (6 bases). The CDR3 spans 15 residues. Trimming removed 1 base from V and 5 bases from J, with 15 bases in between. CDR1 and CDR2 from the germline V gene are SGHTA and FQGNSA. CDR3 protein: CASSLGGGAGNEQYF. In nucleotides, the CDR3 is TGTGCCAGCAGCTTAGGTGGGGGCGCAGGAAACGAGCAGTACTTC.

Details on this clonotype: Here the CDR3 omits its conserved ending phenylalanine or tryptophan, so a read error is the likely source. V usage is TRBV11-3 and J usage is TRBJ2-2; possibly TRBD1 for D (5 bases). CDR1 is SGHNT, CDR2 YENEEA, per germline. The CDR3 runs to 14 residues. Between the trimmed V and J ends, which lost 3 bases and 1 base, there was a span of 6 bases. CDR3 amino acids: CASSFTGNTGELFL. CDR3 coding DNA: TGTGCCAGCAGCTTTACAGGGAACACCGGGGAGCTGTTTCTT.

At least ten counts were recorded for this clonotype. The chain recombines TRBV7-2 with TRBJ2-1, with TRBD2 matching over 10 bases. V was clipped by 0 bases and J by 7 bases; unmatched bases: 12. The CDR3 is made up of 18 amino acids. CDR1 is SGHTA and CDR2 is FQGNSA in the germline V gene. CDR3 bases: TGTGCCAGCAGCTTAGCGTGGTCTAGCGGGAGCGGTATAAATGAGCAGTTCTTC. It specifies CASSLAWSSGSGINEQFF.

V gene TRBV5-1 combines with J gene TRBJ2-7, with D possibly TRBD1 on 6 matching bases. Per the germline V gene, CDR1 is SGHRS and CDR2 is YFSETQ. Trimming left V 4 bases short and J 4 bases short, with 21 bases between. The CDR3 sequence is 16 residues long. CDR3 coding DNA: TGCGCCAGCAGCCTGATTCCGTCAGGGACACCTTACGAGCAGTACTTC. Translated, it gives CASSLIPSGTPYEQYF.

Comments on this clonotype: The junction differs from germline at one of its ends, possibly a read error. This chain links TRBV28 with TRBJ2-6; possibly TRBD1 for D (5 bases). The CDR3 loop spans 14 amino acids. Germline CDR1 and CDR2: MDHEN and SYDVKM. The CDR3 loop is CASSLGPGANVLIF. The CDR3 DNA sequence: TGTGCCAGCAGTTTGGGTCCTGGGGCCAACGTCCTGATTTTC.

This clonotype has just a few counts. The CDR3 sequence: CASSVGAGGSDEQYF. The CDR3 region has the DNA TGTGCCAGCAGCGTAGGCGCGGGGGGCTCGGACGAGCAGTACTTC. J is TRBJ2-7 and V is TRBV9; 8 positions match TRBD2. J gave up 5 bases and V 0 bases, and 7 bases lay outside the gene matches. Germline lookup yields CDR1 SGDLS and CDR2 YYNGEE. CDR3 length equals 15 residues.

This clonotype was detected only a few times. V is TRBV7-2 and J is TRBJ2-2; D remains ambiguous. Germline V gives CDR1 SGHTA, CDR2 FQGNSA. V was pared by 0 bases and J by 3 bases, with 5 bases between. The CDR3 has 14 residues. CDR3 bases: TGTGCCAGCAGCTTAGCGAAAGACACCGGGGAGCTGTTTTTT. This translates into CASSLAKDTGELFF.

This clonotype was seen at least ten times. The chain carries TRBV12-3 or TRBV12-4 and TRBJ1-2; no reliable D call. V shed 5 bases and J shed 1 base, with 14 bases lying between them. The CDR3 is 15 residues long. The CDR3 DNA reads TGTGCCAGCAGTCTTCGGGCCGGCTATAACTATGGCTACACCTTC. Its protein product is CASSLRAGYNYGYTF.

The table lists this clonotype with a few counts. The V and J genes are TRBV7-2 and TRBJ2-4; D is tentatively TRBD1 or TRBD2 (6 bases each). The CDR3 runs to 15 residues. The V gene lost 1 base and the J gene lost 5 bases, with 12 bases spanning the gap. The germline CDR1 and CDR2 sequences are SGHTA and FQGNSA. The CDR3 DNA is TGTGCCAGCAGCTTAGTACACGGGGGCGAAAACATTCAGTACTTC. Its protein is CASSLVHGGENIQYF.

The chain recombines TRBV2 with TRBJ1-2; D is undetermined. Germline CDR1 is SNHLY and CDR2 is FYNNEI. The CDR3 consists of 12 residues. Trimming pared 1 base from V and 3 bases from J, leaving 3 bases between. CDR3 in DNA: TGTGCCAGCAGTGAAGGGGACTATGGCTACACCTTC. Translation: CASSEGDYGYTF.

The chain recombines TRBV4-2 with TRBJ1-5, with no clear D. Trimming pared 0 bases from V and 5 bases from J, leaving 8 bases between. Per the germline V gene, CDR1 is LGHNA and CDR2 is YNFKEQ. The CDR3 has 14 residues. Here the CDR3 DNA reads TGTGCCAGCAGCCAAGATCACAGATATCAGCCCCAGCATTTT. Protein: CASSQDHRYQPQHF.

The chain recombines TRBV6-2 or TRBV6-3 with TRBJ1-5; 8 bases map to TRBD1. CDR3 size: 15 residues. Trimming at V came to 5 bases and at J to 6 bases, leaving 9 bases not matched to a gene. Germline V CDR1 and CDR2: MNHEY, SVGEGT. CDR3 sequence reads: CASSVTGAFGQPQHF. The CDR3 bases are TGTGCCAGCAGTGTGACAGGGGCCTTCGGTCAGCCCCAGCATTTT.

The genes are TRBV5-1 and TRBJ2-1; 9 bases line up with TRBD2. Losses at the gene ends were 5 bases for V and 8 bases for J; bases not matched to a gene: 8. The CDR3 is 14 amino acids. CDR1 and CDR2 (germline): SGHRS, YFSETQ. CDR3 region: CASSLTVAGDEQFF. DNA for the CDR3: TGCGCCAGCAGTCTCACCGTAGCGGGAGATGAGCAGTTCTTC.

This clonotype has only a few counts. The chain is built from TRBV27 and TRBJ2-1; D uncertain. V was clipped by 4 bases and J by 0 bases, with 7 bases between them. The CDR3 is 14 residues long. Germline loops: CDR1 MNHEY, CDR2 SMNVEV (reference sequence). CDR3 DNA: TGTGCCAGCAGTTACACGAGCTCCTACAATGAGCAGTTCTTC. Its protein is CASSYTSSYNEQFF.

The table lists this clonotype with many counts. The chain links TRBV6-2 or TRBV6-3 to TRBJ2-2; D not certain. This CDR3 contains 13 residues. V was trimmed by 2 bases and J by 5 bases, leaving 6 bases between them. CDR1 and CDR2 (germline): MNHEY, SVGEGT. DNA for the CDR3: TGTGCCAGCAGTTACATGTCGACCGGGGAGCTGTTTTTT. The encoded protein is CASSYMSTGELFF.

The chain combines TRBV5-1 with TRBJ2-7, with TRBD1 as a possible D gene (6 bases). The germline gives CDR1 SGHRS, CDR2 YFSETQ. V was clipped by 0 bases and J by 4 bases, with 14 bases between them. The CDR3 runs to 15 residues. This CDR3 is CASSLGLGQLYEQYF. DNA for the CDR3: TGCGCCAGCAGCTTGGGGTTGGGACAATTATACGAGCAGTACTTC.

This clonotype has a handful of counts. V usage is TRBV24-1 and J usage is TRBJ2-1; D remains unclear. The V and J ends lost 1 base and 6 bases respectively, with 6 bases between them. The CDR3 has 13 amino acids. Germline V gene data show CDR1 as KGHDR and CDR2 as SFDVKD. CDR3: CATSDFSFNEQFF. The CDR3 nucleotides read TGTGCCACCAGTGATTTTTCTTTCAATGAGCAGTTCTTC.

The rearrangement uses TRBV5-1 and TRBJ2-7; unclear D gene. The length of the CDR3 is 15 residues. Trimming pared 4 bases from V and 2 bases from J, leaving 16 bases between. From germline, CDR1 is SGHRS and CDR2 YFSETQ. Written as DNA, the CDR3 is TGCGCCAGCAGCCCCGGTCGGGTACCCACCTACGAGCAGTACTTC. It codes for CASSPGRVPTYEQYF.

In its sample, this clonotype was seen a few times. V and J are TRBV12-3 or TRBV12-4 and TRBJ1-2, with no clear D. The V end lost 5 bases, the J end lost 1 base, and 8 bases lay between the germline ends. The CDR3 is made up of 13 amino acids. The CDR3 protein is CASSPLVNYGYTF. The CDR3, as DNA: TGTGCCAGCAGTCCCTTAGTTAACTATGGCTACACCTTC.